One sample yielded the 19 T cell receptor beta chains listed below, sequenced in a study of spatial heterogeneity in lung cancer. MiXCR, applied by TCRdb to the 5' RACE reads, yields one record per CDR3 protein. The table shows about 21,000 distinct CDR3 sequences, with approximately 4.5% occurring only once. Time point defined: sample taken at primary tumor resection. Unsorted whole RNA samples from tumor, nontumor lung or frozen PBMC were sequenced. Sequenced material: PBMCs, taken at surgery. These receptors came from a male donor with early-stage non-small cell lung cancer.

Many counts were recorded for this clonotype. The CDR3 DNA follows: TGTGCCAGTGATAACTCGGGAGAGACCCAGTACTTC. It yields the protein CASDNSGETQYF. The chain joins TRBV2 to TRBJ2-5; D unclear. V dropped 9 bases and J dropped 4 bases, with 12 bases sitting between them. The CDR3 is 12 residues long. CDR1 SNHLY and CDR2 FYNNEI come from the germline V gene.

This clonotype was recorded many times. This sequence joins TRBV7-9 and TRBJ2-1; D is unclear. CDR1 is SEHNR and CDR2 is FQNEAQ in the germline V gene (reference sequence). Trimming pared 3 bases from V and 1 base from J, leaving 16 bases between. The CDR3 runs 17 residues. The CDR3 nucleotides read TGTGCCAGCAGCTTGATAGGTGGGCACGGGTCCTACAATGAGCAGTTCTTC. Protein: CASSLIGGHGSYNEQFF. The complete variable domain, with remaining parts taken from reference TRBV7-9 and TRBJ2-1, reads DTGVSQNPRHKITKRGQNVTFRCDPISEHNRLYWYRQTLGQGPEFLTYFQNEAQLEKSRLLSDRFSAERPKGSFSTLEIQRTEQGDSAMYLCASSLIGGHGSYNEQFFGPGTRLTVL.

This clonotype was detected many times. CDR3 coding DNA: TGTGCCAGCTCACCACCGGGATTTTACGAGCAGTACTTC. Translating gives CASSPPGFYEQYF. This chain joins TRBV18 and TRBJ2-7; D remains ambiguous. Looked up from germline, CDR1 is KGHSH and CDR2 is LQKENI. The CDR3 consists of 13 residues. Trimming shortened V by 0 bases and J by 4 bases, and 7 bases separated the two germline ends.

This clonotype was counted ten times or more. The chain joins TRBV28 to TRBJ2-1; tentative D call: TRBD1 (5 bases). Trimming took 10 bases from V and 4 from J, leaving 11 bases between them. The CDR3 covers 12 residues. Germline V CDR1 and CDR2: MDHEN, SYDVKM. CDR3 DNA: TGTGCCACCCAGACAGCATACAATGAGCAGTTCTTC. This encodes CATQTAYNEQFF.

This clonotype appeared many times. V usage is TRBV6-2 or TRBV6-3 and J usage is TRBJ1-2; D not resolved. Germline V gene lookup returns CDR1 MNHEY and CDR2 SVGEGT. The CDR3 consists of 13 residues. V dropped 5 bases and J dropped 4 bases, with 11 bases sitting between them. CDR3 region: CASSPSRIYGYTF. The CDR3 DNA reads as TGTGCCAGCAGTCCTTCTCGGATCTATGGCTACACCTTC.

The chain joins TRBV27 to TRBJ1-1; tentative D call: TRBD1 (6 bases). The CDR3 length is 16 residues. Germline assignment: CDR1 MNHEY and CDR2 SMNVEV (reference sequence). V was shortened by 2 bases and J by 5 bases, with 18 bases between the two germline ends. CDR3 amino acids: CASSLGTGRVETEAFF. CDR3 bases: TGTGCCAGCAGTTTAGGAACAGGGAGAGTAGAAACTGAAGCTTTCTTT.

This clonotype was seen at least ten times. This chain joins TRBV7-3 and TRBJ2-3, with D tentatively TRBD1 or TRBD2 (5 bases each). The CDR3 consists of 13 residues. CDR1 and CDR2 from the germline V gene are SGHTA and FQGTGA. Deletions cut 5 bases from V and 2 bases from J, with 8 bases between. The DNA for the CDR3 is TGTGCCAGCAGCCGGGGCTACACAGATACGCAGTATTTT. Translation: CASSRGYTDTQYF.

This clonotype was recorded many times. The chain uses TRBV4-2 and TRBJ2-7; D not resolved. Germline V gives CDR1 LGHNA, CDR2 YNFKEQ. CDR3 length equals 13 residues. V was pared by 0 bases and J by 3 bases, with 6 bases between. CDR3 sequence reads: CASSQDRRYEQYF. The CDR3 bases are TGTGCCAGCAGCCAAGATCGGCGCTACGAGCAGTACTTC.

By share, this clonotype ranks as medium-sized. The chain employs TRBV3-1 and TRBJ2-6, with 9 bases identical to TRBD1. The CDR3 covers 19 residues. Germline V gene data show CDR1 as LGHDT and CDR2 as YNNKEL (reference sequence). V lost 2 bases to trimming and J lost 2 bases; unmatched junction nucleotides: 10. The CDR3 protein is CASSQIRAGQGTGANVLTF. The CDR3 nucleotides are TGTGCCAGCAGCCAAATCCGTGCGGGACAGGGCACTGGGGCCAACGTCCTGACTTTC.

This CDR3 is CASTRLAGAGPHEQFF. The CDR3 DNA reads as TGTGCCAGCACCAGACTAGCGGGAGCCGGACCCCATGAGCAGTTCTTC. The chain uses TRBV25-1 and TRBJ2-1; 12 nucleotides agree with TRBD2. V lost 7 bases, J lost 8 bases, and 12 bases stayed unmatched. Germline V CDR1 and CDR2: MGHDK, SYGVNS. The CDR3 totals 16 residues.

Only a few counts were recorded for this clonotype. The chain joins TRBV20-1 to TRBJ2-1, with 7 bases aligning to TRBD2. There are 14 residues in the CDR3. With 6 bases clipped from V and 0 bases from J, the junction kept 5 bases outside the gene matches. CDR1 is DFQATT and CDR2 is SNEGSKA in the germline V gene (reference sequence). The CDR3 nucleotides read TGCAGTGCGCCGCTAGCGGACTCCTACAATGAGCAGTTCTTC. It is translated as CSAPLADSYNEQFF.

This clonotype was seen ten or more times. The V and J genes are TRBV20-1 and TRBJ1-6; no reliable D call. The CDR3 is 15 residues long. Trimming pared 8 bases from V and 2 bases from J, leaving 16 bases between. Germline V CDR1 and CDR2: DFQATT, SNEGSKA (reference sequence). The DNA for the CDR3 is TGCAGTTCAAGTAACGTAAAGGCCTATAATTCACCCCTCCACTTT. As protein: CSSSNVKAYNSPLHF.

This clonotype was counted at least ten times. This chain uses TRBV27 with TRBJ2-5, with D possibly matching TRBD1 (6 bases). V lost 4 bases to trimming and J lost 3 bases, with 15 bases between them. CDR3 size: 15 residues. Germline V gene sequence: CDR1 MNHEY, CDR2 SMNVEV (reference sequence). The CDR3: CASSSTGTGEETQYF. The CDR3 DNA is TGTGCCAGCAGTTCAACAGGGACCGGGGAAGAGACCCAGTACTTC.

At least ten counts were recorded for this clonotype. V is TRBV3-1 and J is TRBJ1-5; D gene ambiguous. This CDR3 is 13 amino acids long. Between the trimmed V and J ends, which lost 2 bases and 4 bases, there was a span of 6 bases. Germline CDR1 is LGHDT and CDR2 is YNNKEL (reference sequence). The chain's CDR3 is CASSQTENQPQHF. In DNA form, the CDR3 reads TGTGCCAGCAGCCAAACCGAAAATCAGCCCCAGCATTTT.

This clonotype was found many times. CDR3 DNA: TGCGCCAGCAGCTTGGTCCCAGCGGGAGATTATCATGAGCAGTTCTTC. Translating it yields CASSLVPAGDYHEQFF. V and J are TRBV5-1 and TRBJ2-1, with TRBD2 matching over 8 bases. The trim removed 0 bases at V and 8 bases at J, leaving 10 bases unmatched. The CDR3 contains 16 residues. CDR1 and CDR2 (germline): SGHRS, YFSETQ. The full variable domain, with the rest looked up from reference TRBV5-1 and TRBJ2-1, is KAGVTQTPRYLIKTRGQQVTLSCSPISGHRSVSWYQQTPGQGLQFLFEYFSETQRNKGNFPGRFSGRQFSNSRSEMNVSTLELGDSALYLCASSLVPAGDYHEQFFGPGTRLTVL.

This clonotype was detected many times. The J gene is TRBJ2-1, the V gene TRBV4-2; D is uncertain. Trimming shortened V by 1 base and J by 8 bases, and 12 bases separated the two germline ends. CDR3 length: 14 amino acids. Germline V gene lookup returns CDR1 LGHNA and CDR2 YNFKEQ. CDR3 residues: CASSQAYSGYEQFF. The DNA for the CDR3 is TGTGCCAGCAGCCAAGCATATTCTGGATATGAGCAGTTCTTC.

This clonotype showed up many times. The rearrangement uses TRBV20-1 and TRBJ2-1, with 9 positions matching TRBD1. The germline gives CDR1 DFQATT, CDR2 SNEGSKA (reference sequence). This CDR3 has 12 amino acids. Unmatched junction bases numbered 3, after V lost 4 bases and J lost 8 bases. The CDR3 sequence: CSAIDRGDEQFF. Here the CDR3 DNA reads TGCAGTGCTATCGACAGGGGGGATGAGCAGTTCTTC.

This clonotype showed up just a few times. The chain employs TRBV6-2 or TRBV6-3 and TRBJ2-5; D is possibly TRBD2 (6 bases). Germline values: CDR1 MNHEY, CDR2 SVGEGT. V lost 6 bases, J lost 2 bases, and 16 bases lay in between. This CDR3 has 15 amino acids. CDR3 sequence (DNA): TGTGCCAGCAGGCTCCCGGGACTCGCGCAAGAGACCCAGTACTTC. Protein product: CASRLPGLAQETQYF.

The rearrangement links TRBV7-3 to TRBJ1-2; D possibly corresponds to TRBD1 (5 bases). CDR1 SGHTA and CDR2 FQGTGA come from the germline V gene. The CDR3 spans 16 residues. V dropped 2 bases and J dropped 8 bases, with 21 bases sitting between them. The CDR3 coding sequence is TGTGCCAGCAGCTTAGCGCCAACGACAGCGGTTGAGGGCTACACCTTC. It yields the protein CASSLAPTTAVEGYTF.